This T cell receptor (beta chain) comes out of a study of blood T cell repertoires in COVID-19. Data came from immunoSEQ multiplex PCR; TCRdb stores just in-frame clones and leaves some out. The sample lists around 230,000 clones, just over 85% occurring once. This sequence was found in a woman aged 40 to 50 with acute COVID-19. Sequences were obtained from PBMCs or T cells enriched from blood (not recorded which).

The CDR3 is CASSKGAGGFTEAFF. Written as DNA, the CDR3 is TGTGCCAGCAGCAAGGGGGCAGGGGGCTTCACTGAAGCTTTCTTT. V and J are TRBV9 and TRBJ1-1; 8 bases are shared with TRBD1. Germline V lookup: CDR1 SGDLS, CDR2 YYNGEE. Trimming at V came to 4 bases and at J to 4 bases, leaving 9 bases not matched to a gene. This CDR3 spans 15 amino acids.